This T cell receptor (beta chain) was recovered during a study of CD8 T cells in ankylosing spondylitis. General observations from the study: Roughly eight highly homologous variants made up a TCR beta motif that seemed to typify ankylosing spondylitis blood. Reports say disease-linked clones showed up significantly more in matched ankylosing spondylitis synovial fluid.

CDR3 length: 16 residues. CDR1 and CDR2 from the germline V gene are LNHDA and SQIVND (reference sequence). J lost 1 base, V lost 4 bases, and 7 bases had no gene match. Comments on this clonotype: Its matching antigen is unknown.

A quantitative 5'-RACE method, one with molecular barcodes, was used to make TCR beta libraries. TCRdb redid the calling of the 5' RACE reads with MiXCR, one entry per CDR3 protein. The table lists some 400,000 distinct CDR3 sequences, approximately 20% of them singletons, with 15% to 20% in the top ten. Input material: blood, either unsorted or a sorted T cell fraction (not recorded which). The clonotype was recovered from a male donor with ankylosing spondylitis. The gene calls are TRBV19 and TRBJ2-4; 7 nucleotides line up with TRBD1. The CDR3, as DNA: TGTGCCAGTAGTAAGATTCAACAGGGGGCCAAAAACATTCAGTACTTC. Amino acid sequence: CASSKIQQGAKNIQYF.